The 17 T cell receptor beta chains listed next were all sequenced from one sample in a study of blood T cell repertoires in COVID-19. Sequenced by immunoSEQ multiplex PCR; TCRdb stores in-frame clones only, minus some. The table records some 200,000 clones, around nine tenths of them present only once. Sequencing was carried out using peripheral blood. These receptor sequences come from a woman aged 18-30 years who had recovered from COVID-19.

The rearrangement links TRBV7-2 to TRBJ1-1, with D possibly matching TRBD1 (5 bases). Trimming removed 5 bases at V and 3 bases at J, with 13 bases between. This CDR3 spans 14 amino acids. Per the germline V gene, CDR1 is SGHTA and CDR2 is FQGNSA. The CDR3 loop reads CASSLSRAYTEAFF. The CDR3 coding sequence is TGTGCCAGCAGCCTGAGCAGGGCTTACACTGAAGCTTTCTTT.

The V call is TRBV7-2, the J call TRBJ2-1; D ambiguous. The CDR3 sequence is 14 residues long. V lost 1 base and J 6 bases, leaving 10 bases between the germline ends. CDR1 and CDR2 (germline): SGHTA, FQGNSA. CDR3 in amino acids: CASSLVIAGNEQFF. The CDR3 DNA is TGTGCCAGCAGCTTAGTTATCGCAGGCAATGAGCAGTTCTTC.

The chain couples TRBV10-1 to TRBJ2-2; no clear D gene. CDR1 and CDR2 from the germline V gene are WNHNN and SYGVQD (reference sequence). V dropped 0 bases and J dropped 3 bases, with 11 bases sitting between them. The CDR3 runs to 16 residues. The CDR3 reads CASSESRKAYTGELFF. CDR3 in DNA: TGCGCCAGCAGTGAGTCCCGAAAAGCGTACACCGGGGAGCTGTTTTTT.

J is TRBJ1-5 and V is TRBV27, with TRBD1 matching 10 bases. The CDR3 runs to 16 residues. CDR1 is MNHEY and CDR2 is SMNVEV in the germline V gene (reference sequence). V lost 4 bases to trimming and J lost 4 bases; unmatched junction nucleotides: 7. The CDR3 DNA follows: TGTGCCAGCAGTTCGTCCGGGACAGGGGAGAATCAGCCCCAGCATTTT. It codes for CASSSSGTGENQPQHF.

In nucleotides, the CDR3 is TGTGCCAGCAGCTTTGCAGGGAACACTGAAGCTTTCTTT. It yields the protein CASSFAGNTEAFF. The V gene is TRBV7-2, the J gene TRBJ1-1; D call uncertain. CDR3 length equals 13 residues. Per germline, CDR1 SGHTA and CDR2 FQGNSA. With 3 bases removed from V and 1 base from J, the gap between germline ends came to 6 bases.

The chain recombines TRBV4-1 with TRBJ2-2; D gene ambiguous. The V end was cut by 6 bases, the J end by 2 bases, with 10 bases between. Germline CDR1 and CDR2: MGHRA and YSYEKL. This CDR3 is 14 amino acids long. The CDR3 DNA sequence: TGCGCCAGCAGTTTAGCAGTAAACACCGGGGAGCTGTTTTTT. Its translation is CASSLAVNTGELFF.

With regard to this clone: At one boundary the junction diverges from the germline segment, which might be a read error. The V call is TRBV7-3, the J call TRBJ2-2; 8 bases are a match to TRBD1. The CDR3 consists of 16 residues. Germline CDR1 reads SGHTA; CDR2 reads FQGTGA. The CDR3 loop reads CASRLIGTGNTGELFF. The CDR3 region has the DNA TGTGCCAGCAGGTTAATCGGGACAGGGAACACCGGGGAGCTGTTTTTT.

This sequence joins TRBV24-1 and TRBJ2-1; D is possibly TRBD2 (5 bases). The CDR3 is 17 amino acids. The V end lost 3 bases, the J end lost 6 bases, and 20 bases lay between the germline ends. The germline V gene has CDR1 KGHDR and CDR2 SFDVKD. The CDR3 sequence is CATSDGPGKRTSNEQFF. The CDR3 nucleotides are TGTGCCACCAGTGATGGCCCCGGGAAAAGGACCTCCAATGAGCAGTTCTTC.

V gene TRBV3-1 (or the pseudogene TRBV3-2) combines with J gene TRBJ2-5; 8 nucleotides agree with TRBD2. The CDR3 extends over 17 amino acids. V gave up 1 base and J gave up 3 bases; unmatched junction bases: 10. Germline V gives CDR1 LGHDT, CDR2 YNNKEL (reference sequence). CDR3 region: CASSQARIAGWEETQYF. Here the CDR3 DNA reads TGTGCCAGCAGCCAAGCGAGAATAGCGGGATGGGAAGAGACCCAGTACTTC.

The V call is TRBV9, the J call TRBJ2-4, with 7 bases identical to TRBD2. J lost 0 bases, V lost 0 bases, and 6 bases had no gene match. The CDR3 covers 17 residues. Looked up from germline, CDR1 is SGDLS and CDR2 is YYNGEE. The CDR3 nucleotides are TGTGCCAGCAGCGTAGGGGTTAGCGGGTTAGCCAAAAACATTCAGTACTTC. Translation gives CASSVGVSGLAKNIQYF. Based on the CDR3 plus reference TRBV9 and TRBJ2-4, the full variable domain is DSGVTQTPKHLITATGQRVTLRCSPRSGDLSVYWYQQSLDQGLQFLIQYYNGEERAKGNILERFSAQQFPDLHSELNLSSLELGDSALYFCASSVGVSGLAKNIQYFGAGTRLSVL.

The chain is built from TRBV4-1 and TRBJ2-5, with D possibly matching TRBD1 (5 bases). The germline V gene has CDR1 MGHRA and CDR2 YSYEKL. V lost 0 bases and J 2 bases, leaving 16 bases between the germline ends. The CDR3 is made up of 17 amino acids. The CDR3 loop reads CASSQDWAGNLQETQYF. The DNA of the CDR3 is TGCGCCAGCAGCCAAGATTGGGCAGGGAACTTACAAGAGACCCAGTACTTC.

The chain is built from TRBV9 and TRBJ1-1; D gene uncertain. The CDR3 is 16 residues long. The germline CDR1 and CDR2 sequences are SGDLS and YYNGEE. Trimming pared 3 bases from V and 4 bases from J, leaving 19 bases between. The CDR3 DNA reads TGTGCCAGCAGCGCGGTCTTATACTCCGCGGGCACTGAAGCTTTCTTT. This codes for CASSAVLYSAGTEAFF.

The CDR3 DNA reads as TGTGCCACCACTCGTAGGACATATTACTCTGGAAACACCATATATTTT. Translating gives CATTRRTYYSGNTIYF. This sequence joins TRBV24-1 and TRBJ1-3; perhaps TRBD1 as D (5 bases). The CDR3 contains 16 residues. Per germline, CDR1 KGHDR and CDR2 SFDVKD. V was clipped by 8 bases and J by 0 bases, with 16 bases between them.

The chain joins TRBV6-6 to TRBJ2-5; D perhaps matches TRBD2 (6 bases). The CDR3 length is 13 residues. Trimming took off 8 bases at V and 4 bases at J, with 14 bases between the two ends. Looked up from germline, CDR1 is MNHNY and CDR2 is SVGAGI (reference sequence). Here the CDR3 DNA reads TGTGCCAGCCTTGGGGGGAAGGGAGAGACCCAGTACTTC. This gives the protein CASLGGKGETQYF.

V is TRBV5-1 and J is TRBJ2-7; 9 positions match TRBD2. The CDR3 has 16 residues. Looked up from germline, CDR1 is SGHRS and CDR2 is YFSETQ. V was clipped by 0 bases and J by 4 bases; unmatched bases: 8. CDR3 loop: CASSLGSASGTYEQYV. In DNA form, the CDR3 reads TGCGCCAGCAGCTTGGGATCGGCTAGCGGGACGTACGAGCAGTACGTC.

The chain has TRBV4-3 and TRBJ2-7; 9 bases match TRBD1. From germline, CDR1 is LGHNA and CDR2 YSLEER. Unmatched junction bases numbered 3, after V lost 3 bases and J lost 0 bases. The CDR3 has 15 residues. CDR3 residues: CASSQGTGSSYEQYF. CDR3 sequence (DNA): TGCGCCAGCAGCCAGGGGACAGGGAGCTCCTACGAGCAGTACTTC.

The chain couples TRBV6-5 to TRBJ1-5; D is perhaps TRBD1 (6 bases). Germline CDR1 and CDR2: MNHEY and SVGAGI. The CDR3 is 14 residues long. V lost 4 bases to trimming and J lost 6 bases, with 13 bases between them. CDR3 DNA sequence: TGTGCCAGCAGTTCATACAGGGATACTCAGCCCCAGCATTTT. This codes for CASSSYRDTQPQHF.